Detailed here is one T cell receptor beta chain. What it binds is unknown. Profiling relied on immunoSEQ multiplex PCR, and the TCRdb table lists in-frame clones only, not all of them. Among 95,000 to 150,000 clones, around 89% were seen once, and the ten largest hold more than 5%. The donors were in the approximately 120-subject validation cohort; that cohort was separate from the roughly 700-subject first cohort. Germline V gene data show CDR1 as PRHDT and CDR2 as FYEKMQ (reference sequence). Trimming stripped 6 bases from V and 6 bases from J, with 7 bases between. The CDR3 has 11 residues. The data belong to a study of cytomegalovirus exposure and HLA in healthy donors. Study conclusions and caveats: Associated with cytomegalovirus, according to the listing, were 150 to 200 TCR beta chains.

V and J are TRBV13 and TRBJ2-3; D perhaps matches TRBD2 (5 bases). This TCR was recovered from a woman aged 18-29 years in good health and CMV-seropositive. The sequenced sample consisted of PBMCs. The CDR3 DNA reads TGTGCCAGCAGGCGGGTGGATACGCAGTATTTT. This codes for CASRRVDTQYF.